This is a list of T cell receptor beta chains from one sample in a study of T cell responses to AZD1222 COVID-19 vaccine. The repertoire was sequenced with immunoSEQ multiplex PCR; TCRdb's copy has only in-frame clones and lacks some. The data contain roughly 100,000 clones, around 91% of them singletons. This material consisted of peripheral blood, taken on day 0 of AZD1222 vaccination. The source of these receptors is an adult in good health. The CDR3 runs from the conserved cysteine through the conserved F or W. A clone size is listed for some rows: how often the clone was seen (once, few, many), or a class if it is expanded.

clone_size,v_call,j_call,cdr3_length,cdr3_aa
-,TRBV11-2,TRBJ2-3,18,CASSLEDAGSIRTDTQYF
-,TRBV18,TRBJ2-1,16,CASSPTTSGLYNEQFF
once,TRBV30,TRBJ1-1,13,CAWTPAPNTEAFF
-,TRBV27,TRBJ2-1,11,CASSSGFRQFF
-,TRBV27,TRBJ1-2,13,CASSLGQNYGYTF
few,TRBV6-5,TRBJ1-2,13,CASRPGQNYGYTF
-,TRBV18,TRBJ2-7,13,CASSPSTTYEQYF
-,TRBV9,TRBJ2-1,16,CASSRGGGTSYNEQFF
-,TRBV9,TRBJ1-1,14,CASSVAIGNTEAFF
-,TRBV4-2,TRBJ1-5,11,CASSQGGPQHF
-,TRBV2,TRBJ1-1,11,CATTSYTEAFF
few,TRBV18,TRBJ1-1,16,CASSLGVRGSNTEAFF
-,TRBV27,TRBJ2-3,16,CASSLMLAGELDTQYF
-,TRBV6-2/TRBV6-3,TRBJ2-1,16,CASSYSWEGVYNEQFF
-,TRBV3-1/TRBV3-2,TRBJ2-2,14,CASSQVGDTGELFF
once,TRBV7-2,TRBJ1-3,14,CASSLDRSGNTIYF
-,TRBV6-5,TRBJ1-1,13,CASSLDRGTEAFF
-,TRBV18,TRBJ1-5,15,CASSRSGQWDQPQHF
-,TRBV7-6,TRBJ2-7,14,CASSASGTAYEQYF
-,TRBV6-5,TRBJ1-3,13,CASGRGAGNTIYF
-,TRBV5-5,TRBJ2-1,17,CASSFRLAISAYNEQFF
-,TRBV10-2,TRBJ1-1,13,CASCENSNTEAFF
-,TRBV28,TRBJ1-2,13,CASSFTGTHGYTF
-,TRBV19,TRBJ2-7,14,CASSIGAGVGEQYF
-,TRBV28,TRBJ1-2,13,CASTLGAGAGYTF
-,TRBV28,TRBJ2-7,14,CASSITGMLDEQYF
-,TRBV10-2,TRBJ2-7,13,CASSRQEFYEQYF
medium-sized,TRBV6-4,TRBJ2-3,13,CASSATTTDTQYF
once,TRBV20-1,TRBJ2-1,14,CSASLLAGRNEQFF
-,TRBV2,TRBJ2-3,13,CASSSDITDTQYF
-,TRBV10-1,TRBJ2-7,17,CASRELGTGTSSYEQYF
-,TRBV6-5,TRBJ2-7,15,CASSQTYGTNYEQYF
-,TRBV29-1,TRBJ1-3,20,CSVAGGAGHLTSNSGNTIYF